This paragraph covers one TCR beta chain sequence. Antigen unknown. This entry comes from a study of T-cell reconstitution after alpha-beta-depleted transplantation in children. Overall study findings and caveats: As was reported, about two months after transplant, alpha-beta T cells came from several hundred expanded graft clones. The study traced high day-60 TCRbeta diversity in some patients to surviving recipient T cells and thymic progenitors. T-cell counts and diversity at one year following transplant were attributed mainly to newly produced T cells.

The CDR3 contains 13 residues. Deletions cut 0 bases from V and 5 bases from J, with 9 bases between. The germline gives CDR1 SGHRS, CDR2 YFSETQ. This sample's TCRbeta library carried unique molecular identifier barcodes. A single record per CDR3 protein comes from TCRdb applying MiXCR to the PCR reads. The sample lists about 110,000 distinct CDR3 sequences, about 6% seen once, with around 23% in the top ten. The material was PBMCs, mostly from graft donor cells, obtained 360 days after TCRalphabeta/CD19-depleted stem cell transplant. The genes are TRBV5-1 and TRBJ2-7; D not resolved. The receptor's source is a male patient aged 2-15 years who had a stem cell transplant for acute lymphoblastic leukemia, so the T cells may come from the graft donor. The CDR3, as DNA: TGCGCCAGCAGCTTGGAAGCGTTCGACGAGCAGTACTTC. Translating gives CASSLEAFDEQYF.